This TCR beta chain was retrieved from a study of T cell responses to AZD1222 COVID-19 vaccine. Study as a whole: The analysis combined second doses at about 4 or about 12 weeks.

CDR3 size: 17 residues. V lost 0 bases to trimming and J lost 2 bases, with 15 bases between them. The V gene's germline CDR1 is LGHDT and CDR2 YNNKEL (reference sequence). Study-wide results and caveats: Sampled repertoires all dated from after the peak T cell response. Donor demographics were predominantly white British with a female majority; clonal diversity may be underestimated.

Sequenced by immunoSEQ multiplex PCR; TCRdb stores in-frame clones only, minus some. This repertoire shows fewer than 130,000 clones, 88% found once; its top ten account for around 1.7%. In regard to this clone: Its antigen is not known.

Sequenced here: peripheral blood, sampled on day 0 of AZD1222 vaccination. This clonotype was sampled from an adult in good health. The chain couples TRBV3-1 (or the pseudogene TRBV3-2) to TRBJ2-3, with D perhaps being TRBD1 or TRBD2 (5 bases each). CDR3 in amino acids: CASSQDPPRGATDTQYF. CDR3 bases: TGTGCCAGCAGCCAAGATCCCCCCAGAGGGGCCACAGATACGCAGTATTTT.